This T cell receptor beta chain was recovered during a study of graft-versus-host responses after intestinal transplantation. Overall study context: Each recipient received a multivisceral, liver-intestinal, or isolated intestinal graft. Study-wide points: Declining HvG levels early post-transplant were linked to peak circulating GvH clone levels.

As concerns this clone: Antigen specificity is unknown.

Sequencing used immunoSEQ multiplex PCR; TCRdb keeps in-frame clones, though not all of them. Here the sample spans about 96,000 clones, roughly 92% being singletons. V was clipped by 2 bases and J by 0 bases, with 11 bases between them. The length of the CDR3 is 16 residues. The germline gives CDR1 SEHNR, CDR2 FQNEAQ (reference sequence). This chain uses TRBV7-9 with TRBJ2-1; D might be TRBD1 (6 bases). The receptor was derived from a human donor who received an intestinal transplant. The specimen comprised unstimulated CD4+ T cells sorted from spleen or lymph node cells, sampled before intestinal transplant. The CDR3, as DNA: TGTGCCAGCAGCTTAACGAGCAGGGGCTCCTACAATGAGCAGTTCTTC. Protein product: CASSLTSRGSYNEQFF. The full variable domain, in which reference TRBV7-9 and TRBJ2-1 provide the parts outside the CDR3, is DTGVSQNPRHKITKRGQNVTFRCDPISEHNRLYWYRQTLGQGPEFLTYFQNEAQLEKSRLLSDRFSAERPKGSFSTLEIQRTEQGDSAMYLCASSLTSRGSYNEQFFGPGTRLTVL.